A selection of T cell receptor beta chains follows, all from one sample in a study of Tregs in tolerant kidney transplant recipients. Profiling relied on immunoSEQ multiplex PCR, and the TCRdb table lists in-frame clones only, not all of them. The table lists 98,000 or so clones, nearly 90% of them singletons. The sequences come from CD4+ T cells from blood, collected before the transplant. Every receptor here comes from a human donor who received a combined kidney and bone marrow transplant. Both conserved end residues are part of each CDR3. Each record gives: J gene, CDR3 length, V gene, CDR3 protein.

TRBJ2-1,11,TRBV6-6,CASRNAGEQFF
TRBJ2-2,15,TRBV11-2,CASSRGTGNTGELFF
TRBJ2-2,15,TRBV19,CASSISREGAGELFF
TRBJ2-7,16,TRBV6-5,CASSYGPPSGTYEQYF
TRBJ2-1,15,TRBV10-3,CAISVEGTGYFEQFF
TRBJ1-4,16,TRBV5-8,CASSPGQTSTNEKLFF
TRBJ1-4,14,TRBV5-1,CASRTGRGNEKLFF
TRBJ2-7,15,TRBV28,CASSLPRTGADEQYF
TRBJ1-1,10,TRBV10-1,CASSVAEAFF
TRBJ1-4,15,TRBV28,CASSARRATNEKLFF
TRBJ1-1,15,TRBV25-1,CASSEYRGAPAEAFF
TRBJ1-1,11,TRBV6-4,CASSSGTEAFF
TRBJ2-7,17,TRBV7-4,CASSLEADRPSSYEQYF
TRBJ1-1,13,TRBV11-2,CASSIDRGRRAFF
TRBJ2-7,15,TRBV7-2,CASSSQGIGSYEQYF
TRBJ2-1,14,TRBV7-2,CASSLGGGVNEQFF
TRBJ2-7,16,TRBV15,CATSRLPGQGTYEQYF
TRBJ2-3,13,TRBV30,CAWNSGSGYTQYF
TRBJ2-2,13,TRBV9,CASSVERTGELFF
TRBJ2-3,17,TRBV5-1,CASSLAVLAGALDTQYF
TRBJ2-1,16,TRBV29-1,CSVVGGSFGSYNEQFF
TRBJ2-7,14,TRBV28,CASSQWTSGGVQYF
TRBJ2-3,17,TRBV4-3,CASSQEVRASGTDTQYF
TRBJ2-7,14,TRBV18,CASSNGQGSYEQYF
TRBJ1-5,15,TRBV6-5,CASRQRQGAGQPQHF
TRBJ1-5,16,TRBV6-1,CASSDLQGAYNQPQHF